The clone carrying this T cell receptor beta chain has just one count. Its antigen is undetermined. This sample was taken from a study of T cell responses to AZD1222 COVID-19 vaccine. The study's findings and limits: Among those given AZD1222, only six were seropositive at baseline. Spike-specific TCR breadth and depth grew following two AZD1222 doses.

Sequencing was performed with immunoSEQ multiplex PCR; in TCRdb, only in-frame clones are kept and a portion is missing. The table shows roughly 100,000 clones, with 88% occurring only once. Trimming removed 4 bases from V and 2 bases from J, with 12 bases in between. The CDR3 contains 15 residues. CDR1 is SEHNR and CDR2 is FQNEAQ in the germline V gene (reference sequence). This chain uses TRBV7-9 with TRBJ2-1; D is undetermined. This TCR was sampled from an adult in good health. The sequencing here drew on peripheral blood, taken on day 0 of AZD1222 vaccination. In DNA form, the CDR3 reads TGTGCCAGCAGCTCAAGACTGGCGCCCTACAATGAGCAGTTCTTC. Its translation is CASSSRLAPYNEQFF.